What follows are 10 T cell receptor beta chains derived from one specimen sequenced in a study of cytomegalovirus exposure and HLA in healthy donors. PCR amplification relied on 60 Vbeta primers (plus 13 Jbeta primers). Profiled with immunoSEQ multiplex PCR; TCRdb holds only in-frame clones, not every one. There are around 150,000 clones in the sample; roughly four fifths occur only once, and around 15% lies in the top ten. Sequencing was carried out using PBMCs. These receptors all stem from a human donor in good health.

The CDR3 loop is CASSLGAGDGETQYF. The CDR3 region has the DNA TGTGCCAGCAGCTTGGGGGCAGGGGACGGGGAGACCCAGTACTTC. The chain joins TRBV11-3 to TRBJ2-5, with a tentative D call TRBD1 (6 bases). Germline V gene lookup returns CDR1 SGHNT and CDR2 YENEEA. The CDR3 has 15 amino acids. Trimming took 3 bases from V and 5 from J, leaving 16 bases between them.

V usage is TRBV2 and J usage is TRBJ2-7; TRBD1 is a possible D gene (5 bases). Between the trimmed V and J ends, which lost 5 bases and 6 bases, there was a span of 14 bases. Germline loops: CDR1 SNHLY, CDR2 FYNNEI. CDR3 length equals 13 residues. CDR3 coding DNA: TGTGCCAGCAGTCCAACTCAGGGCCTCGAGCAGTACTTC. Its protein product is CASSPTQGLEQYF.

The chain links TRBV5-6 to TRBJ2-6; D unclear. Germline-derived CDR1 and CDR2 are SGHDT and YYEEEE. The CDR3 runs to 15 residues. The germline V and J ends were trimmed by 2 bases and 0 bases, with 6 bases remaining between them. The CDR3 nucleotides are TGTGCCAGCAGCTTCCGGTCCTCTGGGGCCAACGTCCTGACTTTC. Amino acid sequence: CASSFRSSGANVLTF.

This clone was found a few times. This sequence joins TRBV6-1 and TRBJ1-4; D is ambiguous. Germline V gene data show CDR1 as MNHNS and CDR2 as SASEGT. Trimming stripped 3 bases from V and 6 bases from J, with 14 bases between. The CDR3 runs to 15 residues. The CDR3 loop reads CASSEFGGNDEKLFF. The CDR3 DNA reads as TGTGCCAGCAGTGAGTTTGGAGGGAATGATGAAAAACTGTTTTTT.

This sequence joins TRBV5-4 and TRBJ2-4, with D maybe TRBD1 (6 bases). Per the germline V gene, CDR1 is SGHNT and CDR2 is YYREEE (reference sequence). V dropped 7 bases and J dropped 9 bases, with 23 bases sitting between them. The CDR3 extends over 15 amino acids. The CDR3 here is CASAYRSQGPGIQYF. CDR3 sequence (DNA): TGTGCCAGCGCCTATAGGTCCCAGGGGCCGGGCATTCAGTACTTC.

The chain carries TRBV7-9 and TRBJ2-3, with 9 bases identical to TRBD2. V was pared by 1 base and J by 1 base, with 6 bases of the junction left unmatched. The CDR3 runs 17 residues. Germline CDR1 is SEHNR and CDR2 is FQNEAQ (reference sequence). Here the CDR3 DNA reads TGTGCCAGCAGCTTAGGCGTTAGCGGGGGTGGCACAGATACGCAGTATTTT. Translation: CASSLGVSGGGTDTQYF.

V and J are TRBV5-6 and TRBJ1-1, with 9 nucleotides matching TRBD1. CDR3 length: 15 residues. Germline trimming cut 4 bases from V and 3 bases from J; bases unmatched to any gene: 7. CDR1 SGHDT and CDR2 YYEEEE come from the germline V gene. CDR3 amino acids: CASSPWDRAYTEAFF. Here the CDR3 DNA reads TGTGCCAGCAGCCCCTGGGACAGGGCCTACACTGAAGCTTTCTTT.

The rearrangement joins TRBV7-2 to TRBJ2-5, with 9 bases matching TRBD2. The CDR3 has 14 residues. Germline V lookup: CDR1 SGHTA, CDR2 FQGNSA. Trimming cost V 4 bases and J 2 bases; bases outside gene matches: 2. The CDR3 DNA reads TGTGCCAGCAGCTCGGGACTAGCTCAAGAGACCCAGTACTTC. This gives the protein CASSSGLAQETQYF.

J is TRBJ2-1 and V is TRBV6-1; 7 positions match TRBD2. In germline, CDR1 is MNHNS, CDR2 SASEGT. The CDR3 has 14 residues. The V gene end was trimmed by 4 bases and the J gene end by 0 bases; junction bases not matched to a gene: 0. CDR3 sequence: CASSAGGSYNEQFF. The CDR3 DNA reads as TGTGCCAGCAGTGCGGGGGGCTCCTACAATGAGCAGTTCTTC.

The chain joins TRBV19 to TRBJ1-5; no clear D. Germline CDR1 LNHDA, CDR2 SQIVND (reference sequence). V dropped 5 bases and J dropped 7 bases, with 15 bases sitting between them. The CDR3 has 14 amino acids. The CDR3: CASSQEGRRQPQHF. CDR3 sequence (DNA): TGTGCCAGTAGTCAAGAAGGGAGAAGACAGCCCCAGCATTTT.